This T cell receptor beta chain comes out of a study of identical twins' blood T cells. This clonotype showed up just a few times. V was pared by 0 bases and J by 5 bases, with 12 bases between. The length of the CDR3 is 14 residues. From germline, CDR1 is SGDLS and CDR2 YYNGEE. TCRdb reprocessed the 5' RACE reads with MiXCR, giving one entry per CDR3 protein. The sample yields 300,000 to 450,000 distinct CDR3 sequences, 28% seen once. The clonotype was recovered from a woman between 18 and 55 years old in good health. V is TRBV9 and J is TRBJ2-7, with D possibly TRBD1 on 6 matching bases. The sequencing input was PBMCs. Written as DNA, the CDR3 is TGTGCCAGCAGCGTAGCCTGGGGGCAAGACGAGCAGTACTTC. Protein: CASSVAWGQDEQYF.